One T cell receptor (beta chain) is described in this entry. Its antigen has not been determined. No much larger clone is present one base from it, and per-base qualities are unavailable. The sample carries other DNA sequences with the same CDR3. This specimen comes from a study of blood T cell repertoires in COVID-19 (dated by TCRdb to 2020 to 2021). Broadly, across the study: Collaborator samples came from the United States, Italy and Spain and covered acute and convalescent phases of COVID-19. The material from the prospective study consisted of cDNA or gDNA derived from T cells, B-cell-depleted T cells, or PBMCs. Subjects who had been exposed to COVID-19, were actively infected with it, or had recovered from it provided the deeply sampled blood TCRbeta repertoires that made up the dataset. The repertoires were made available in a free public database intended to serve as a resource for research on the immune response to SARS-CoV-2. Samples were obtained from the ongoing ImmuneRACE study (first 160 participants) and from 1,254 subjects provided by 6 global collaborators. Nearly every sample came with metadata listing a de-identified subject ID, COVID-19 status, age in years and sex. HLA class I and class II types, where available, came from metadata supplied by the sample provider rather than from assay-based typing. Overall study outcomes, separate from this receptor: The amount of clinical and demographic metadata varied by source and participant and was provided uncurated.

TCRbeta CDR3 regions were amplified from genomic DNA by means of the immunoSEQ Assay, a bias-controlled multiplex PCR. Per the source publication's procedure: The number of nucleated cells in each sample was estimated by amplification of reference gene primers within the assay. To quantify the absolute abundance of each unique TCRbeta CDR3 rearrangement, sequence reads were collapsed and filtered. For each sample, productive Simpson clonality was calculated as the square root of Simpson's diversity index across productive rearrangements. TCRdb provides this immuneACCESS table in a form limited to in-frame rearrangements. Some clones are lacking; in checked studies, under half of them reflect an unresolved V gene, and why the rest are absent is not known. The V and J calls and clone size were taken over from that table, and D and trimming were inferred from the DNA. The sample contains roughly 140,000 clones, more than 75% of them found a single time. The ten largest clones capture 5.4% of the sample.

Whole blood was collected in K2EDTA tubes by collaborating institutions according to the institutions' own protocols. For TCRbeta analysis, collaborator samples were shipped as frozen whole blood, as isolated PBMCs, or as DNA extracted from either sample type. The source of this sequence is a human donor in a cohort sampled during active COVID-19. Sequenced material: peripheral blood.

The CDR3 is CASSLGQGANYGYTF. In nucleotides, the sequence is TGCGCCAGCAGCTTAGGGCAGGGGGCTAACTATGGCTACACCTTC. The chain is encoded by TRBV5-1 joined to TRBJ1-2; 7 of the junction bases match TRBD1. V trim: 2 bases; J trim: 0 bases; unmatched bases: 4. The germline V gene encodes CDR1 SGHRS and CDR2 YFSETQ. The CDR3 covers 15 residues, taking in both the cysteine and the phenylalanine. Just the 45-base CDR3 DNA is kept, in frame starting at base 1.